A selection of T cell receptor beta chains follows, all from one sample in a study of T cell responses to AZD1222 COVID-19 vaccine. Sequencing used immunoSEQ multiplex PCR; TCRdb keeps in-frame clones, though not all of them. The table records roughly 180,000 clones, about 94% of them present only once. The sample in question was peripheral blood, obtained on day 0 of AZD1222 vaccination. The receptors originated from an adult in good health. The CDR3 runs from the conserved cysteine through the conserved F or W. Each record gives: V gene, clone size, J gene, D gene, CDR3 protein, CDR3 DNA. The D gene is left open where the match is weak. The listing skips clone size in some rows; elsewhere it reads once, few, many or a size class.

>TRBV27|once|TRBJ2-7|TRBD2
CASSSPGTTYEQYF
TGTGCCAGCAGTTCGCCCGGGACTACCTACGAGCAGTACTTC
>TRBV28|-|TRBJ2-5|-
CASSQTTGLETQYF
TGTGCCAGCAGTCAAACAACAGGGTTAGAGACCCAGTACTTC
>TRBV9|-|TRBJ1-5|-
CASSAGDYSNQPQHF
TGTGCCAGCAGCGCAGGAGATTATAGCAATCAGCCCCAGCATTTT
>TRBV3-1/TRBV3-2|-|TRBJ2-7|-
CASSGPTTYEQYF
TGTGCCAGCAGCGGCCCGACCACCTACGAGCAGTACTTC
>TRBV6-6|-|TRBJ2-3|-
CASSYNTDTQYF
TGTGCCAGCAGTTACAACACAGATACGCAGTATTTT
>TRBV7-9|-|TRBJ1-5|-
CASSLGWGQPQHF
TGTGCCAGCAGCTTAGGCTGGGGTCAGCCCCAGCATTTT
>TRBV19|-|TRBJ1-1|-
CASSTQDSKTEAFF
TGTGCCAGTAGTACCCAGGACAGCAAAACTGAAGCTTTCTTT
>TRBV6-5|-|TRBJ1-3|-
CASSYGSGVGNTIYF
TGTGCCAGCAGTTACGGTTCAGGGGTGGGAAACACCATATATTTT
>TRBV27|-|TRBJ1-2|TRBD1
CASSSPGGVYGYTF
TGTGCCAGCAGTTCGCCAGGGGGCGTCTATGGCTACACCTTC
>TRBV24-1|-|TRBJ1-2|-
CATSDRTDREGYTF
TGTGCCACCAGTGATCGGACAGATAGGGAGGGCTACACCTTC
>TRBV6-5|-|TRBJ2-7|-
CASRGPISYEQYF
TGTGCCAGCAGGGGACCGATCTCCTACGAGCAGTACTTC
>TRBV6-4|-|TRBJ2-1|TRBD2
CATLLAGSYNEQFF
TGTGCCACGTTACTAGCGGGGAGCTACAATGAGCAGTTCTTC
>TRBV6-5|-|TRBJ2-5|TRBD1
CASRGDRGAETQYF
TGTGCCAGCAGGGGGGACAGGGGGGCAGAGACCCAGTACTTC
>TRBV4-2|-|TRBJ1-5|-
CASSQGGGSNQPQHF
TGTGCCAGCAGCCAAGGGGGGGGAAGCAATCAGCCCCAGCATTTT
>TRBV28|-|TRBJ1-4|-
CASSSPGVGDEKLFF
TGTGCCAGCAGTTCTCCGGGTGTGGGGGATGAAAAACTGTTTTTT
>TRBV10-2|-|TRBJ1-2|-
CASSETLGHGYTF
TGCGCCAGCAGTGAGACCCTAGGGCATGGCTACACCTTC
>TRBV25-1|-|TRBJ2-3|-
CASSARKGADTQYF
TGTGCCAGCAGTGCTCGTAAGGGTGCAGATACGCAGTATTTT
>TRBV5-1|-|TRBJ2-3|-
CASSLVAARNTQYF
TGCGCCAGCAGCTTGGTTGCGGCCAGGAATACGCAGTATTTT
>TRBV7-9|-|TRBJ1-6|-
CASSREESPLHF
TGTGCCAGCAGCAGAGAGGAATCACCCCTCCACTTT
>TRBV9|-|TRBJ2-5|-
CASSVGGSVGETQYF
TGTGCCAGCAGCGTAGGTGGGAGCGTGGGGGAGACCCAGTACTTC
>TRBV28|-|TRBJ2-1|TRBD2
CASSFSPSGRGEQFF
TGTGCCAGCAGTTTTTCGCCTAGCGGGAGAGGTGAGCAGTTCTTC
>TRBV19|-|TRBJ2-1|TRBD2
CASSTPSLSGRFYNEQFF
TGTGCCAGTAGTACACCCTCCCTTAGCGGGAGATTCTACAATGAGCAGTTCTTC
>TRBV3-1/TRBV3-2|-|TRBJ1-1|TRBD1
CASSVRQGRTEAFF
TGTGCCAGCAGCGTTCGACAGGGACGCACTGAAGCTTTCTTT
>TRBV2|-|TRBJ2-7|-
CASGDLRTYEQYF
TGTGCCAGCGGGGATTTGCGGACTTACGAGCAGTACTTC
>TRBV5-1|once|TRBJ1-1|-
CASSLRQGLNTEAFF
TGCGCCAGCAGCTTACGGCAGGGACTGAACACTGAAGCTTTCTTT
>TRBV30|-|TRBJ2-3|-
CAWSVRGDTQYF
TGTGCCTGGAGTGTACGAGGGGATACGCAGTATTTT
>TRBV27|-|TRBJ1-2|TRBD1
CASSPLGTGGFYGYTF
TGTGCCAGCAGCCCACTCGGGACAGGGGGGTTCTATGGCTACACCTTC
>TRBV4-3|-|TRBJ2-3|-
CASSQDSRSTDTQYF
TGCGCCAGCAGCCAAGACTCAAGGAGCACAGATACGCAGTATTTT
>TRBV11-3|-|TRBJ2-7|TRBD1
CASSLGKGDRPYEQYF
TGTGCCAGCAGCTTAGGGAAGGGGGACAGGCCCTACGAGCAGTACTTC
>TRBV5-1|-|TRBJ1-1|-
CASSFTGSGGTEAFF
TGCGCCAGCAGCTTTACAGGGTCGGGAGGAACTGAAGCTTTCTTT
>TRBV5-8|-|TRBJ2-1|-
CAGKRWDYEQFF
TGTGCCGGAAAGCGGTGGGACTATGAGCAGTTCTTC
>TRBV7-8|-|TRBJ1-1|-
CASSQEGFWPFF
TGTGCCAGCAGCCAGGAAGGTTTCTGGCCTTTCTTT
>TRBV30|-|TRBJ1-1|-
CAWSVPERDTEAFF
TGTGCCTGGAGTGTACCAGAGAGGGATACTGAAGCTTTCTTT
>TRBV23-1|once|TRBJ2-5|-
CASRQGRGETQYF
TGCGCCAGCAGACAGGGAAGAGGGGAGACCCAGTACTTC
>TRBV6-5|-|TRBJ1-5|TRBD1
CASSYSTGGGQPQHF
TGTGCCAGCAGTTACTCGACAGGGGGCGGCCAGCCCCAGCATTTT
>TRBV5-8|-|TRBJ1-4|-
CASSLRGGGEKLFF
TGTGCCAGCAGCTTGCGAGGGGGAGGAGAAAAACTGTTTTTT
>TRBV5-4|-|TRBJ2-7|TRBD1
CASSVTGTGNYEQYF
TGTGCCAGCAGCGTGACCGGGACAGGGAACTACGAGCAGTACTTC